What follows are 23 T cell receptor beta chains derived from one specimen sequenced in a study of blood T cell repertoires in COVID-19. TCRdb's copy holds only in-frame clones and misses some; the assay was immunoSEQ multiplex PCR. The sample contains over 50,000 clones, approximately 86% of which appear only once. The source material was peripheral blood. These receptors originate from a human donor in a cohort sampled during active COVID-19.

The chain couples TRBV5-6 to TRBJ2-1; D gene ambiguous. V was shortened by 1 base and J by 4 bases, with 6 bases between the two germline ends. The CDR3 spans 13 residues. Germline V gene data show CDR1 as SGHDT and CDR2 as YYEEEE. The CDR3 DNA reads TGTGCCAGCAGCTTGTACAAATACAATGAGCAGTTCTTC. As protein: CASSLYKYNEQFF. Full variable domain (remainder filled in from reference TRBV5-6 and TRBJ2-1): DAGVTQSPTHLIKTRGQQVTLRCSPKSGHDTVSWYQQALGQGPQFIFQYYEEEERQRGNFPDRFSGHQFPNYSSELNVNALLLGDSALYLCASSLYKYNEQFFGPGTRLTVL.

The chain couples TRBV2 to TRBJ1-2, with 7 bases fitting TRBD1. Trimming took 6 bases from V and 4 from J; bases not matched to a gene: 11. Germline assignment: CDR1 SNHLY and CDR2 FYNNEI. The CDR3 has 15 amino acids. The CDR3 DNA reads as TGTGCCAGCAGCCCCGGGACAGCCAGCTTCTATGGCTACACCTTC. This gives the protein CASSPGTASFYGYTF.

V usage is TRBV2 and J usage is TRBJ2-1; tentative D call: TRBD2 (6 bases). V lost 7 bases to trimming and J lost 4 bases, with 8 bases between them. The CDR3 is 12 residues long. Germline V gene data show CDR1 as SNHLY and CDR2 as FYNNEI. The CDR3 nucleotides read TGTGCCAGCATTGGGGGGTACAATGAGCAGTTCTTC. Protein sequence: CASIGGYNEQFF.

This chain uses TRBV28 with TRBJ2-6, with 15 nucleotides matching TRBD2. V shed 8 bases, J shed 0 bases, and the junction held 2 bases outside the gene matches. Germline loops: CDR1 MDHEN, CDR2 SYDVKM. The CDR3 spans 17 residues. This chain's CDR3 is CASGTSGRTSGANVLTF. In DNA form, the CDR3 reads TGTGCCAGCGGGACTAGCGGGAGGACCTCTGGGGCCAACGTCCTGACTTTC. The entire variable domain, with the rest obtained from reference TRBV28 and TRBJ2-6, is as follows: DVKVTQSSRYLVKRTGEKVFLECVQDMDHENMFWYRQDPGLGLRLIYFSYDVKMKEKGDIPEGYSVSREKKERFSLILESASTNQTSMYLCASGTSGRTSGANVLTFGAGSRLTVL.

This clone was observed many times. The J gene is TRBJ1-5, the V gene TRBV5-1; 8 bases align to TRBD1. V gave up 4 bases and J gave up 7 bases; unmatched junction bases: 10. This CDR3 comprises 15 residues. The germline V gene has CDR1 SGHRS and CDR2 YFSETQ. This CDR3 is CASSPQGVESQPQHF. CDR3 sequence (DNA): TGCGCCAGCAGCCCACAGGGGGTAGAAAGCCAGCCCCAGCATTTT.

The CDR3 nucleotides are TGCGCCAGCAGCCCCCTCGGACTAGCGGGTCGCACAGATACGCAGTATTTT. Translation gives CASSPLGLAGRTDTQYF. J is TRBJ2-3 and V is TRBV5-1; 11 bases fit TRBD2. Germline CDR1 SGHRS, CDR2 YFSETQ. This CDR3 contains 17 residues. V dropped 4 bases and J dropped 1; count of bases not matched to a gene: 8.

The rearrangement joins TRBV19 to TRBJ2-1; 8 bases agree with TRBD1. This CDR3 is 13 amino acids long. Trimming took 6 bases from V and 6 from J; bases not matched to a gene: 4. The germline gives CDR1 LNHDA, CDR2 SQIVND (reference sequence). The CDR3 loop reads CASRNRGSNEQFF. The CDR3 coding sequence is TGTGCCAGTAGGAACAGGGGGAGCAATGAGCAGTTCTTC.

This clone has more than one count but fewer than ten. The rearrangement joins TRBV11-2 to TRBJ1-6; the D is unclear. The CDR3 spans 13 residues. V was cut by 6 bases and J by 7 bases, with 10 bases left in between. Germline CDR1 reads SGHAT; CDR2 reads FQNNGV. The DNA for the CDR3 is TGTGCCAGCAGTCCCTCGAGGAATTCACCCCTCCACTTT. Amino acid sequence: CASSPSRNSPLHF.

The V gene is TRBV6-5, the J gene TRBJ1-3, with no clear D. Trimming took off 5 bases at V and 3 bases at J, with 11 bases between the two ends. Per the germline V gene, CDR1 is MNHEY and CDR2 is SVGAGI. The CDR3 contains 14 residues. DNA for the CDR3: TGTGCCAGCAGTCTGAGGGAGTTTGGAAACACCATATATTTT. Translating gives CASSLREFGNTIYF.

This chain joins TRBV19 and TRBJ2-5; D is possibly TRBD1 (5 bases). The length of the CDR3 is 13 residues. The V end was cut by 3 bases, the J end by 9 bases, with 14 bases between. Per the germline V gene, CDR1 is LNHDA and CDR2 is SQIVND (reference sequence). CDR3 region: CASSIRQSQAQYF. The DNA of the CDR3 is TGTGCCAGTAGTATTCGACAGAGTCAGGCCCAGTACTTC.

This chain's CDR3 is CASSYGSYEQYF. DNA for the CDR3: TGTGCCAGCAGCTATGGGAGCTACGAGCAGTACTTC. This sequence joins TRBV11-2 and TRBJ2-7; maybe TRBD2 (5 bases). The V and J ends lost 4 bases and 3 bases respectively, with 7 bases between them. The CDR3 has 12 amino acids. Germline CDR1 is SGHAT and CDR2 is FQNNGV.

This chain joins TRBV6-2 or TRBV6-3 and TRBJ2-7; TRBD2 matches 7 bases. The junction had 4 bases not matched to a gene; V was cut back by 2 bases and J by 3 bases. Germline CDR1 MNHEY, CDR2 SVGEGT. This CDR3 spans 14 amino acids. In DNA form, the CDR3 reads TGTGCCAGCAGTTACGGGGGGGTGAACTACGAGCAGTACTTC. Translation gives CASSYGGVNYEQYF.

Written as DNA, the CDR3 is TGTGCCAGCAGATGGGGGGGACAGGCGAACGAGCAGTACTTC. Amino acid sequence: CASRWGGQANEQYF. V usage is TRBV27 and J usage is TRBJ2-7; tentatively, D is TRBD1 (8 bases). Looked up from germline, CDR1 is MNHEY and CDR2 is SMNVEV (reference sequence). The V and J ends lost 6 bases and 5 bases respectively, with 17 bases between them. The CDR3 totals 14 residues.

The chain carries TRBV29-1 and TRBJ2-3, with TRBD2 matching over 7 bases. Per the germline V gene, CDR1 is SQVTM and CDR2 is ANQGSEA. This CDR3 has 15 amino acids. Losses at the gene ends were 7 bases for V and 0 bases for J; bases not matched to a gene: 10. CDR3 sequence reads: CSGILAETSTDTQYF. The CDR3 nucleotides read TGCAGCGGTATTCTAGCGGAGACTAGCACAGATACGCAGTATTTT.

The rearrangement joins TRBV12-3 or TRBV12-4 to TRBJ1-5; D might be TRBD1 (5 bases). The ends were cut back, 5 bases at V and 5 bases at J, with 10 bases in the middle. This CDR3 is 13 amino acids long. The DNA for the CDR3 is TGTGCCAGCAGTCGACAGAAATATCAGCCCCAGCATTTT. It translates to CASSRQKYQPQHF.

V is TRBV20-1 and J is TRBJ1-1, with no clear D. Germline values: CDR1 DFQATT, CDR2 SNEGSKA (reference sequence). The CDR3 runs to 10 residues. The V end lost 3 bases, the J end lost 10 bases, and 9 bases lay between the germline ends. CDR3 amino acids: CSARSLRAFF. CDR3 DNA sequence: TGCAGTGCTAGGAGCCTCCGAGCTTTCTTT.

The rearrangement uses TRBV7-3 and TRBJ1-2; D unclear. The CDR3 covers 15 residues. Trimming left V 2 bases short and J 4 bases short, with 14 bases between. CDR1 SGHTA and CDR2 FQGTGA come from the germline V gene. CDR3 in amino acids: CASSLGPTAGYGYTF. As DNA, the CDR3 is TGTGCCAGCAGCTTAGGGCCCACTGCGGGCTATGGCTACACCTTC.

The V and J genes are TRBV5-1 and TRBJ1-2, with a weak D call TRBD1 (5 bases). The V and J ends lost 5 bases and 2 bases respectively, with 22 bases between them. The germline gives CDR1 SGHRS, CDR2 YFSETQ. This CDR3 region has 17 residues. The CDR3 spells CASRNTTGRGGNYGYTF. CDR3 nucleotides: TGCGCCAGCAGAAATACAACGGGACGGGGAGGAAACTATGGCTACACCTTC.

The chain is built from TRBV7-9 and TRBJ2-7; 7 nucleotides align to TRBD1. The CDR3 covers 16 residues. Germline V gene lookup returns CDR1 SEHNR and CDR2 FQNEAQ (reference sequence). Trimming removed 5 bases from V and 0 bases from J; junction bases left unmatched: 10. CDR3 sequence (DNA): TGTGCCAGCAGCGGAAAGGACAGGATTAGCTCCTACGAGCAGTACTTC. Translated: CASSGKDRISSYEQYF.

The chain combines TRBV28 with TRBJ1-6; TRBD1 might be the D (6 bases). V lost 4 bases to trimming and J lost 13 bases, with 23 bases between them. Per the germline V gene, CDR1 is MDHEN and CDR2 is SYDVKM. CDR3 length: 16 amino acids. CDR3 DNA sequence: TGTGCCAGCAGTTCATCGGGACACCAACCCCAAGGTCCCCTCCACTTT. Encoded protein: CASSSSGHQPQGPLHF. The whole variable domain, remainder taken from reference TRBV28 and TRBJ1-6, is DVKVTQSSRYLVKRTGEKVFLECVQDMDHENMFWYRQDPGLGLRLIYFSYDVKMKEKGDIPEGYSVSREKKERFSLILESASTNQTSMYLCASSSSGHQPQGPLHFGNGTRLTVT.

The V call is TRBV15, the J call TRBJ1-4; 9 bases are shared with TRBD1. V dropped 3 bases and J dropped 8; count of bases not matched to a gene: 4. CDR1 is LNHNV and CDR2 is YYDKDF in the germline V gene (reference sequence). This CDR3 is built from 14 residues. In nucleotides, the CDR3 is TGTGCCACCAGCAGGGACAGGGGTCCCGAAAAACTGTTTTTT. Its protein product is CATSRDRGPEKLFF.

This sequence joins TRBV27 and TRBJ2-7, with TRBD1 matching over 7 bases. Trimming cost V 5 bases and J 6 bases; bases outside gene matches: 7. CDR3 length: 13 amino acids. Germline CDR1 MNHEY, CDR2 SMNVEV (reference sequence). DNA for the CDR3: TGTGCCAGCAGTCCGTCGACAGGGAGCGAGCAGTACTTC. Residues: CASSPSTGSEQYF.

This clone was counted a single time. The V gene is TRBV19, the J gene TRBJ2-1; 11 bases fit TRBD1. This CDR3 has 15 amino acids. Germline assignment: CDR1 LNHDA and CDR2 SQIVND (reference sequence). The ends lost 3 bases at V and 8 bases at J; junction bases unmatched: 6. CDR3 amino acids: CASSMGQGGGHEQFF. The CDR3 DNA reads as TGTGCCAGTAGTATGGGACAGGGGGGTGGGCATGAGCAGTTCTTC.